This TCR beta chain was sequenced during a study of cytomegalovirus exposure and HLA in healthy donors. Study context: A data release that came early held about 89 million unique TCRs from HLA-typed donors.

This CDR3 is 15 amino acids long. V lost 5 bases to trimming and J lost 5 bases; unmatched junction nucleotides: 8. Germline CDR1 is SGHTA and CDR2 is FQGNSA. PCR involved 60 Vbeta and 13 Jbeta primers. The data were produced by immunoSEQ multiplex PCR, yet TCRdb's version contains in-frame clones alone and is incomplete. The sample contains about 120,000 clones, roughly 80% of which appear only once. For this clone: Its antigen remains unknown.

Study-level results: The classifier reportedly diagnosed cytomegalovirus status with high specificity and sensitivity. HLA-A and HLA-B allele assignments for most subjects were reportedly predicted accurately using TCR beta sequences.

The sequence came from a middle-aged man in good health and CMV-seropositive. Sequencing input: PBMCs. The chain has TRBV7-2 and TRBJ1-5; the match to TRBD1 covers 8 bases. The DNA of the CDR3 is TGTGCCAGCAGCCTGACAGGGGATAATTATCAGCCCCAGCATTTT. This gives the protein CASSLTGDNYQPQHF.